Listed below are T cell receptor beta chains from one sample, sequenced in a study of cytomegalovirus exposure and HLA in healthy donors. The method was immunoSEQ multiplex PCR; TCRdb's version includes in-frame clones alone and lacks a portion of them. The table includes some 100,000 clones, more than 65% detected once. Specimen: PBMCs. Receptors originate from a woman aged 18-29 years in good health and CMV-seropositive. The CDR3 runs from the conserved cysteine through the conserved F or W. D genes are given only for firm matches. Clone size is shown for a subset of rows, as once, few, many or a class of expanded clone.

D gene	V gene	clone size	J gene	CDR3 DNA	CDR3 protein
.	TRBV7-9	.	TRBJ1-2	TGTGCCAGCAGCTTAGCTATATACGGGGAGGGCTACACCTTC	CASSLAIYGEGYTF
TRBD1	TRBV6-5	.	TRBJ2-7	TGTGCCAGCAGTCGCGACAGGGGCAATCACGAGCAGTACTTC	CASSRDRGNHEQYF
.	TRBV10-3	few	TRBJ1-1	TGTGCCATAGTTGGGGGCAGCGCGACTGAAGCTTTCTTT	CAIVGGSATEAFF
TRBD1	TRBV25-1	.	TRBJ2-7	TGTGCCAGCAGTGAATCAATGGGACAGAGCCTGAGGGAGCAGTACTTC	CASSESMGQSLREQYF
.	TRBV27	.	TRBJ2-1	TGTGCCAGCAGCCCGTCAGAGGACAATGAGCAGTTCTTC	CASSPSEDNEQFF
TRBD2	TRBV18	.	TRBJ2-7	TGTGCCAGCTCACCCAGCTGGGGGGAGGGGTCGCGTGAGCAGTACTTC	CASSPSWGEGSREQYF
TRBD2	TRBV9	.	TRBJ2-7	TGTGCCAGCAGCGTAGTGCCTAGCGGGGCCTACGAGCAGTACTTC	CASSVVPSGAYEQYF
.	TRBV19	few	TRBJ2-1	TGTGCCAGTAGTATTAGACTTCTCGTCTACAATGAGCAGTTCTTC	CASSIRLLVYNEQFF
TRBD2	TRBV7-8	.	TRBJ2-3	TGTGCCAGCAGCAGACTAGCGGGGGGTACGCAGTATTTT	CASSRLAGGTQYF
.	TRBV27	.	TRBJ2-2	TGTGCCAGCGGACAAGCTTGGCTGAACACCGGGGAGCTGTTTTTT	CASGQAWLNTGELFF
.	TRBV19	.	TRBJ1-1	TGTGCCAGTAGTTTCAATGGGGCCGGGGGCACTGAAGCTTTCTTT	CASSFNGAGGTEAFF
.	TRBV7-9	.	TRBJ1-1	TGTGCCAGCAGCCCTACTAGGAACACTGAAGCTTTCTTT	CASSPTRNTEAFF
.	TRBV7-9	few	TRBJ2-5	TGTGCCAGCAGCCCTCAGGGTTACGGAGAGACCCAGTACTTC	CASSPQGYGETQYF
TRBD1	TRBV9	.	TRBJ1-2	TGTGCCAGCAGCGTAGCCGGGACAGACTATGGCTACACCTTC	CASSVAGTDYGYTF
TRBD1	TRBV7-2	.	TRBJ2-2	TGTGCCAGCAGCCTACGACAGGGCGGCACCGGGGAGCTGTTTTTT	CASSLRQGGTGELFF
.	TRBV27	.	TRBJ2-7	TGTGCCAGCAGTCTTTCAGGAACCCACGAGCAGTACTTC	CASSLSGTHEQYF
.	TRBV6-6	.	TRBJ2-7	TGTGCCAGCGCCCAAGGGCTAGGGGTCGAGCAGTACTTC	CASAQGLGVEQYF
TRBD2	TRBV28	.	TRBJ2-7	TGTGCCAGCAGTCGTACGGGGGGGAGTCCCGAGCAGTACTTC	CASSRTGGSPEQYF
TRBD2	TRBV30	few	TRBJ2-7	TGTGCCTGGAGCCCTGGACTAGCGGGAGGGCCAGGGCAGTACTTC	CAWSPGLAGGPGQYF
TRBD1	TRBV6-5	.	TRBJ1-2	TGTGCCAGCAGTTTGACAGGGGGAGTCGTCGTTGCTGGCTACACCTTC	CASSLTGGVVVAGYTF
TRBD2	TRBV27	.	TRBJ2-7	TGTGCCAGCAGCTCCTCGAGCGGGAGTTTGGACGAGCAGTACTTC	CASSSSSGSLDEQYF
TRBD1	TRBV9	.	TRBJ2-1	TGTGCCAGCAGCGTAGCCCCGGGACAGGGGAGTGAGCAGTTCTTC	CASSVAPGQGSEQFF
.	TRBV15	.	TRBJ1-1	TGTGCCACCAGCGCTCGAGGGAAAGCTTTCTTT	CATSARGKAFF
.	TRBV4-1	once	TRBJ1-2	TGCGCCAGCAGCCAAGATGCTCCGCCAGGGCCGGCATATGGCTACACCTTC	CASSQDAPPGPAYGYTF
.	TRBV6-4	.	TRBJ1-3	TGTGCCAGCAGTGAGCGGCCGATAACGGCCTCAACAACAAACACCATATATTTT	CASSERPITASTTNTIYF
TRBD1	TRBV10-3	.	TRBJ1-5	TGTGCCATCAGTTTAGGGACAGCATACAATCAGCCCCAGCATTTT	CAISLGTAYNQPQHF
TRBD1	TRBV7-6	.	TRBJ1-3	TGTGCCAGCAGCCCGAGGACAGGGGAAGGGAACACCATATATTTT	CASSPRTGEGNTIYF
TRBD2	TRBV19	.	TRBJ2-1	TGTGCCAGTAGGACTAGCCCGAATGAGCAGTTCTTC	CASRTSPNEQFF
TRBD2	TRBV6-5	.	TRBJ2-1	TGTGCCAGCAGTCGAAAGCGGGAGCCCGGCAATGAGCAGTTCTTC	CASSRKREPGNEQFF
TRBD2	TRBV4-2	.	TRBJ2-3	TGTGCCAGCAGCCGAGCCGGGGGGAGTAGCGCCAGCACAGATACGCAGTATTTT	CASSRAGGSSASTDTQYF
.	TRBV29-1	.	TRBJ2-1	TGCAGCGTTGTGGCGGTAACCTACAATGAGCAGTTCTTC	CSVVAVTYNEQFF
.	TRBV4-3	few	TRBJ2-3	TGCGCCAGCAGCCAAGTTTTAGAGGGAGGAGGTACGCAGTATTTT	CASSQVLEGGGTQYF
.	TRBV9	.	TRBJ1-4	TGTGCCAGCAGCGTAGGCCCGGGGACAAGTCCTAATGAAAAACTGTTTTTT	CASSVGPGTSPNEKLFF
.	TRBV6-1	few	TRBJ2-5	TGTGCCAGCAGTGAAGCATCAGGGGACCAAGAGACCCAGTACTTC	CASSEASGDQETQYF
TRBD1	TRBV4-1	.	TRBJ1-6	TGCGCCAGCAGCCGGGCAGGGGGCGCTTATTCACCCCTCCACTTT	CASSRAGGAYSPLHF
TRBD2	TRBV19	.	TRBJ2-1	TGTGCCAGTAGTATAGATCAGGGGTTATTAGCGGGAGTATACAATGAGCAGTTCTTC	CASSIDQGLLAGVYNEQFF
.	TRBV9	.	TRBJ2-3	TGTGCCAGCAGCGTCGAGGCAAGAACGGTGGATACGCAGTATTTT	CASSVEARTVDTQYF
.	TRBV7-6	.	TRBJ2-7	TGTGCCAGCAGCTTAGATAGTCAGGTCCCCTACGAGCAGTACTTC	CASSLDSQVPYEQYF
.	TRBV6-4	.	TRBJ2-3	TGTGCCAGCAGTGACGGGGGCAGGTTTACAGATACGCAGTATTTT	CASSDGGRFTDTQYF
.	TRBV13	few	TRBJ2-7	TGTGCCAGCAGCTTAGGGCCAGCGGCCTACGAGCAGTACTTC	CASSLGPAAYEQYF
.	TRBV19	.	TRBJ1-4	TGTGCCAGTCGCCGGGACACTGATGAAAAACTGTTTTTT	CASRRDTDEKLFF
.	TRBV11-3	.	TRBJ2-1	TGTGCCAGCAGCTTGCTGACTTTTAGCAATGAGCAGTTCTTC	CASSLLTFSNEQFF
.	TRBV4-1	.	TRBJ1-2	TGCGCCAGCAGCCAAGGTCCAGGGTCAGCGGGCTACACCTTC	CASSQGPGSAGYTF
.	TRBV5-1	.	TRBJ2-3	TGCGCCAGCAGCCAGGGCGCCCTCACAGATACGCAGTATTTT	CASSQGALTDTQYF
TRBD1	TRBV23-1	.	TRBJ2-2	TGCGCCAGCAGCCGGACAGGGAACACCGGGGAGCTGTTTTTT	CASSRTGNTGELFF
.	TRBV7-2	.	TRBJ2-4	TGTGCCAGCAGCTTGGACAGTAACGTTCAGTACTTC	CASSLDSNVQYF
.	TRBV25-1	.	TRBJ2-4	TGTGCCAGCAGTGACTGGAGCGCGTCCAAAAACATTCAGTACTTC	CASSDWSASKNIQYF
.	TRBV6-5	.	TRBJ2-7	TGTGCCAGCAGTTACCTTCCAGGGGTTTCCTACGAGCAGTACTTC	CASSYLPGVSYEQYF
TRBD1	TRBV29-1	.	TRBJ2-7	TGCAGCGCCGAGGACAGGAGCTCCTACGAGCAGTACTTC	CSAEDRSSYEQYF
TRBD2	TRBV5-4	.	TRBJ2-5	TGTGCCAGCAGCTACGGGACTAGCGGGACAGAGACCCAGTACTTC	CASSYGTSGTETQYF
.	TRBV6-4	.	TRBJ2-2	TGTGCCAGCAGCTTGAACACCGGGGAGCTGTTTTTT	CASSLNTGELFF
.	TRBV6-6	.	TRBJ1-5	TGTGCCAGCAGTTACAATCCGCGTGATCAGCCCCAGCATTTT	CASSYNPRDQPQHF
.	TRBV14	.	TRBJ2-2	TGTGCCAGCAGCCACCCGAGGGGGACCGATAACACCGGGGAGCTGTTTTTT	CASSHPRGTDNTGELFF
.	TRBV7-9	.	TRBJ2-7	TGTGCCAGCAGCTTAAGTGGAGGGGAGGAGCAGTACTTC	CASSLSGGEEQYF
.	TRBV4-1	few	TRBJ1-4	TGCGCCAGCAGCCAAGTAAGCGCTGAAAAACTGTTTTTT	CASSQVSAEKLFF
.	TRBV6-6	.	TRBJ1-4	TGCGCCTTTACGGAGAATGAAAAACTGTTTTTT	CAFTENEKLFF